The sequence of this T cell receptor (beta chain) was determined in a study of memory CD4+ T cells and cytomegalovirus serostatus. Overall study: Healthy Belgian adult donors included several CMV-positive and approximately 25 CMV-negative people.

To note about this clone: The antigen is undetermined.

Single viable CD3+CD4+CD8-CD45RO+ cells were sorted as the memory CD4+ T cells. TCRdb's copy holds only in-frame clones and misses some; the assay was immunoSEQ multiplex PCR. This sample carries about 82,000 clones, approximately 80% of them seen once, and the ten largest clones take roughly 0.85%. Findings and caveats of the study: The CMV-associated TCR signature appears largely within the CD4+ memory repertoire. Each of approximately 69 CMV-associated TCRbeta sequences occurred in one to five individuals.

The CDR3 is 15 residues long. The genes are TRBV21-1 and TRBJ1-2; the DNA was not used to check the table's D call, TRBD1. TRBV21-1 is flagged as a pseudogene. The sequence was collected from an adult in good health and CMV-seronegative. Sequencing was performed on memory CD4+ T cells from blood. This chain's CDR3 is CASSKEGAVTYGYTF. In DNA, the CDR3 is TGTGCCAGCAGCAAAGAGGGGGCAGTTACCTATGGCTACACCTTC.